This T cell receptor beta chain appears in the sequencing data of a study of persistence of HIV-infected CD4 T cells. This CDR3 is built from 16 residues. Deletions cut 4 bases from V and 6 bases from J, with 19 bases between. CDR1 and CDR2 (germline): SGDLS, YYNGEE. Overlapping HIV-1 Gag 15-mer peptides at approximately 0.96 ug per peptide per mL were used. Memory cells lacking CD40L and CD69 with high CD45RO were sorted. For at least 4 years, plasma HIV-1 RNA was undetectable (<50 copies/mL). CD8-depleted PBMCs were stimulated 18 hours with anti-CD28/CD49d costimulation, CD40-blocking antibody and enfuvirtide. Concerning this clone itself: Its antigen remains unidentified.

The libraries were made with immunoSEQ version 4 in survey mode. Only in-frame clones appear in the TCRdb table, and some are missing; sequencing was by immunoSEQ multiplex PCR. The repertoire holds around 39,000 clones, with around 86% as singletons. This receptor was obtained from an adult with HIV. The donor label of this sample is uncertain. This rearrangement joins TRBV9 to TRBJ1-4; D is possibly TRBD1 (5 bases). Material: cultured CD4+ T cells from PBMCs, obtained from a patient who received antiretroviral therapy. CDR3 nucleotides: TGTGCCAGCAGCACAGGCCCCGACATAATCTATGAAAAACTGTTTTTT. It yields the protein CASSTGPDIIYEKLFF.